These 21 T cell receptor beta chains came from one sample sequenced in a study of cytomegalovirus exposure and HLA in healthy donors. Method: immunoSEQ multiplex PCR; TCRdb's copy keeps in-frame clones and lacks some. Of 150,000 to 200,000 clones in the sample, roughly 84% were seen once. The sample taken for sequencing was PBMCs. The receptors here all came from a man younger than 40 in good health and CMV-seropositive.

Many counts were recorded for this clone. The chain links TRBV6-5 to TRBJ1-1; D is perhaps TRBD1 (6 bases). The CDR3 loop spans 15 amino acids. The germline V gene has CDR1 MNHEY and CDR2 SVGAGI. The V end lost 6 bases, the J end lost 1 base, and 15 bases lay between the germline ends. DNA for the CDR3: TGTGCCAGCAGCCCGGGACACAGCTCGAACACTGAAGCTTTCTTT. It yields the protein CASSPGHSSNTEAFF.

This rearrangement joins TRBV4-3 to TRBJ2-3; D might be TRBD2 (6 bases). Germline V lookup: CDR1 LGHNA, CDR2 YSLEER. Trimming shortened V by 0 bases and J by 4 bases, and 17 bases separated the two germline ends. CDR3 length: 17 residues. The CDR3: CASSQDRQGGRADTQYF. CDR3 nucleotides: TGCGCCAGCAGCCAAGACCGCCAGGGAGGTAGGGCAGATACGCAGTATTTT.

CDR3 nucleotides: TGTGCCAGCAAGACCCCAGGGGAGACCCAGTACTTC. Its translation: CASKTPGETQYF. The chain uses TRBV28 and TRBJ2-5; D possibly corresponds to TRBD1 (5 bases). With 7 bases removed from V and 5 bases from J, the gap between germline ends came to 11 bases. Germline lookup yields CDR1 MDHEN and CDR2 SYDVKM. The CDR3 is 12 residues long.

This chain connects TRBV27 to TRBJ2-3, with 9 bases identical to TRBD1. Germline CDR1 and CDR2: MNHEY and SMNVEV (reference sequence). CDR3 length: 15 amino acids. V was pared by 6 bases and J by 4 bases, with 8 bases of the junction left unmatched. The CDR3: CASSLDRGGADTQYF. The CDR3 nucleotides are TGTGCCAGCAGCCTCGACAGGGGGGGGGCAGATACGCAGTATTTT.

The chain combines TRBV30 with TRBJ1-5; a possible D gene is TRBD1 (6 bases). The CDR3 runs 13 residues. Germline V CDR1 and CDR2: GTSNPN, SVGIG (reference sequence). V was shortened by 4 bases and J by 4 bases, with 11 bases between the two germline ends. CDR3 sequence: CAWNPDSNQPQHF. In DNA form, the CDR3 reads TGTGCCTGGAACCCGGACAGTAATCAGCCCCAGCATTTT.

J is TRBJ1-2 and V is TRBV29-1, with 7 positions matching TRBD1. The CDR3 covers 13 residues. The trim removed 1 base at V and 6 bases at J, leaving 5 bases unmatched. CDR1 is SQVTM and CDR2 is ANQGSEA in the germline V gene. CDR3 in DNA: TGCAGCGTTGAAGCGACAGGGTGGGATGGCTACACCTTC. Translating gives CSVEATGWDGYTF.

The sample holds a few counts of this clone. The J gene is TRBJ2-7, the V gene TRBV30; D is perhaps TRBD1 (6 bases). Germline V gene sequence: CDR1 GTSNPN, CDR2 SVGIG (reference sequence). Trimming shortened V by 2 bases and J by 2 bases, and 13 bases separated the two germline ends. CDR3 length: 14 amino acids. CDR3 sequence (DNA): TGTGCCTGGAGTAGGGGGATGGAACCCTACGAGCAGTACTTC. This encodes CAWSRGMEPYEQYF.

The rearrangement links TRBV5-5 to TRBJ1-4; 7 bases are shared with TRBD1. This CDR3 has 15 amino acids. Germline loops: CDR1 SGHKS, CDR2 YYEKEE (reference sequence). With 4 bases clipped from V and 5 bases from J, the junction kept 8 bases outside the gene matches. The CDR3 loop reads CASSLGDSPNEKLFF. CDR3 coding DNA: TGTGCCAGCAGCCTAGGGGACAGTCCCAATGAAAAACTGTTTTTT.

This sequence joins TRBV6-6 and TRBJ2-5; 8 nucleotides align to TRBD2. Trimming removed 2 bases from V and 5 bases from J; junction bases left unmatched: 4. Germline-derived CDR1 and CDR2 are MNHNY and SVGAGI (reference sequence). This CDR3 spans 14 amino acids. The CDR3 nucleotides read TGTGCCAGCAGTTACCCGGGAGGGGAGGAGACCCAGTACTTC. Amino acid sequence: CASSYPGGEETQYF.

This chain connects TRBV5-4 to TRBJ2-1, with 10 bases aligning to TRBD2. V trimming: 3 bases; J trimming: 4 bases; junction bases outside the gene matches: 7. The length of the CDR3 is 16 residues. Germline V gene data show CDR1 as SGHNT and CDR2 as YYREEE (reference sequence). CDR3 region: CASSSATSGVYNEQFF. The CDR3 DNA is TGTGCCAGCAGCTCTGCAACTAGCGGGGTATACAATGAGCAGTTCTTC. Using reference TRBV5-4 and TRBJ2-1 for the parts outside the CDR3, the full variable domain is ETGVTQSPTHLIKTRGQQVTLRCSSQSGHNTVSWYQQALGQGPQFIFQYYREEENGRGNFPPRFSGLQFPNYSSELNVNALELDDSALYLCASSSATSGVYNEQFFGPGTRLTVL.

The chain has TRBV2 and TRBJ1-5; 9 positions agree with TRBD1. Looked up from germline, CDR1 is SNHLY and CDR2 is FYNNEI. This CDR3 has 15 residues. With 7 bases clipped from V and 2 bases from J, the junction kept 6 bases outside the gene matches. CDR3 DNA: TGTGCCAGCACGGGACAGGGCTTGGGCAATCAGCCCCAGCATTTT. Its translation: CASTGQGLGNQPQHF.

The chain carries TRBV7-2 and TRBJ1-2, with 7 bases identical to TRBD1. The V segment lost 5 bases and the J segment 5 bases; nucleotides outside the gene matches: 8. This CDR3 comprises 14 residues. In germline, CDR1 is SGHTA, CDR2 FQGNSA. Written as DNA, the CDR3 is TGTGCCAGCAGCCCCTCGACAGGGTGGTATGGCTACACCTTC. This encodes CASSPSTGWYGYTF.

This clone has just a few counts. Other nucleotide sequences in the sample specify the same CDR3. The J gene is TRBJ2-1, the V gene TRBV9, with D perhaps TRBD2 (5 bases). The CDR3 runs to 14 residues. Per germline, CDR1 SGDLS and CDR2 YYNGEE. The V gene lost 1 base and the J gene lost 4 bases, with 9 bases spanning the gap. CDR3 sequence reads: CASSVSGSYNEQFF. The CDR3 DNA sequence: TGTGCCAGCAGCGTAAGCGGCTCGTACAATGAGCAGTTCTTC.

The V call is TRBV9, the J call TRBJ2-1, with 9 nucleotides matching TRBD2. After removal of 2 bases from V and 3 bases from J, the junction contained 3 bases not matched to a gene. The germline CDR1 and CDR2 sequences are SGDLS and YYNGEE. The CDR3 length is 15 residues. The CDR3 DNA sequence: TGTGCCAGCAGCGTTAGCGGGGGACTCTACAATGAGCAGTTCTTC. It specifies CASSVSGGLYNEQFF.

This clone was picked up a small number of times. The chain uses TRBV28 and TRBJ1-1, with a tentative D call TRBD1 (6 bases). The CDR3 sequence is 14 residues long. The ends were cut back, 5 bases at V and 5 bases at J, with 15 bases in the middle. Germline V lookup: CDR1 MDHEN, CDR2 SYDVKM. The CDR3 bases are TGTGCCAGCAGTCCTCACAGGGAGCCGACTGAAGCTTTCTTT. Protein sequence: CASSPHREPTEAFF.

The rearrangement uses TRBV2 and TRBJ1-1; TRBD1 matches at 8 bases. V shed 4 bases and J 5 bases; nucleotides not matched to a gene: 9. The CDR3 is 15 amino acids. CDR1 and CDR2 from the germline V gene are SNHLY and FYNNEI. In DNA form, the CDR3 reads TGTGCCAGCAGTGGCCGGACAGGGCGGCGTACTGAAGCTTTCTTT. This encodes CASSGRTGRRTEAFF.

The rearrangement joins TRBV5-1 to TRBJ2-1; 8 bases line up with TRBD2. The V segment lost 0 bases and the J segment 8 bases; nucleotides outside the gene matches: 7. Germline values: CDR1 SGHRS, CDR2 YFSETQ. The length of the CDR3 is 15 residues. The chain's CDR3 is CASSLAAGGPDEQFF. CDR3 DNA: TGCGCCAGCAGCTTGGCGGCGGGAGGTCCCGATGAGCAGTTCTTC.

This chain joins TRBV6-5 and TRBJ1-2; tentatively, D is TRBD1 (6 bases). The V end was cut by 2 bases, the J end by 8 bases, with 9 bases between. This CDR3 comprises 12 residues. Germline V gene data show CDR1 as MNHEY and CDR2 as SVGAGI. DNA for the CDR3: TGTGCCAGCAGTTACAAACAGGGAGGCTACACCTTC. The encoded protein is CASSYKQGGYTF.

In its sample, this clone was seen once. The V and J genes are TRBV9 and TRBJ1-4; TRBD1 matches 9 bases. The CDR3 runs to 15 residues. Trimming took 4 bases from V and 5 from J; bases not matched to a gene: 6. Germline V lookup: CDR1 SGDLS, CDR2 YYNGEE. CDR3 bases: TGTGCCAGCAGCCTCAGTGGGACAGGGAATGAAAAACTGTTTTTT. Amino acid sequence: CASSLSGTGNEKLFF.

The table lists this clone with a few counts. The chain carries TRBV2 and TRBJ2-7; TRBD2 matches 14 bases. J lost 7 bases, V lost 8 bases, and 7 bases had no gene match. CDR3 length: 14 amino acids. Germline CDR1 reads SNHLY; CDR2 reads FYNNEI. In nucleotides, the CDR3 is TGTGCCAGCGGAGGGACTAGCGGGAGTGGGGAGCAGTACTTC. Translating it yields CASGGTSGSGEQYF.

This sequence joins TRBV9 and TRBJ1-1; no clear D. Trimming took off 1 base at V and 8 bases at J, with 12 bases between the two ends. The CDR3 consists of 13 residues. Per the germline V gene, CDR1 is SGDLS and CDR2 is YYNGEE. The CDR3 reads CASSVKRSGEAFF. Written as DNA, the CDR3 is TGTGCCAGCAGCGTAAAGCGGTCCGGAGAAGCTTTCTTT. Filled out from reference TRBV9 and TRBJ1-1, the complete variable domain reads DSGVTQTPKHLITATGQRVTLRCSPRSGDLSVYWYQQSLDQGLQFLIQYYNGEERAKGNILERFSAQQFPDLHSELNLSSLELGDSALYFCASSVKRSGEAFFGQGTRLTVV.